This TCR beta chain was found in a study of OX40 agonist ivuxolimab in advanced cancers. Profiling relied on immunoSEQ multiplex PCR, and the TCRdb table lists in-frame clones only, not all of them. The sample shows about 54,000 clones, 70% to 90% of them seen only once. Trimming stripped 2 bases from V and 4 bases from J, with 13 bases between. This CDR3 spans 15 amino acids. Germline lookup yields CDR1 SGHAT and CDR2 FQNNGV. This chain links TRBV11-2 with TRBJ2-3; D call uncertain. This TCR came from an adult with an advanced solid tumor such as melanoma, head and neck, liver or kidney cancer. Sequenced here: CD4+ or CD8+ T cells sorted from blood, sampled in a trial of the OX40 agonist ivuxolimab. CDR3 DNA: TGTGCCAGCAGCTTAAAGGTTTTTAGTCCAGATACGCAGTATTTT. Amino acid sequence: CASSLKVFSPDTQYF.